This T cell receptor beta chain was sequenced for a study of beta chain features in type 1 diabetes. Study conclusions and caveats: Because the template was cDNA, high-expressing cells might be over-represented.

This clone occurred a few times. Its matching antigen is unknown. Each population that was sorted was more than 95% pure. Every isolated RNA sample was fully reverse transcribed, so sequencing captured expressed TCRB transcripts. TCRdb's table, derived via immunoSEQ multiplex PCR, lists solely in-frame clones and lacks some. Of 900,000 or so clones in the sample, about 17% are singletons; the top ten hold about 0.02%. Sequenced: naive CD4+ T cells from blood. This sequence originates from a woman aged 18-29 years in good health.

CDR3 loop: CASSLSQGSNEKLFF. The CDR3, as DNA: TGCGCCAGCAGCTTGTCACAGGGGTCGAATGAAAAACTGTTTTTT. The rearrangement uses TRBV5-1 and TRBJ1-4, with 7 bases lining up with TRBD1. From germline, CDR1 is SGHRS and CDR2 YFSETQ. This CDR3 is 15 amino acids long. The V and J ends lost 1 base and 5 bases, in that order; junction bases with no gene match: 5.